This TCR beta chain came from a study of blood T cell repertoires in COVID-19. Study-wide background: The study drew acute and convalescent COVID-19 samples from the United States, Italy and Spain.

Sequencing was performed with immunoSEQ multiplex PCR; in TCRdb, only in-frame clones are kept and a portion is missing. The data show over 85,000 clones, around 86% seen once. Unmatched junction bases numbered 3, after V lost 4 bases and J lost 2 bases. The V gene's germline CDR1 is LGHDT and CDR2 YNNKEL (reference sequence). The CDR3 totals 16 residues. Specimen: peripheral blood. The source is a man over 45 with active or convalescent COVID-19. The chain couples TRBV3-1 (or the pseudogene TRBV3-2) to TRBJ2-3; TRBD2 agrees at 13 bases. In DNA form, the CDR3 reads TGTGCCAGCAGCCCGACTAGCGGGGGGTCCACAGATACGCAGTATTTT. This sequence encodes CASSPTSGGSTDTQYF.